This paragraph covers one T cell receptor (beta chain) sequence. This specimen belongs to a study of blood T cell repertoires in COVID-19. Germline V CDR1 and CDR2: MNHEY, SVGAGI. The V and J ends lost 2 bases and 1 base respectively, with 12 bases between them. This CDR3 region has 16 residues. Assay: immunoSEQ multiplex PCR; the TCRdb copy retains only in-frame clones and omits some. The profile shows some 190,000 clones, more than 70% of them singletons. V and J are TRBV6-5 and TRBJ1-3, with TRBD1 as a possible D gene (5 bases). This sequence was found in a person in their 70s with COVID-19, enrolled during active disease. The specimen sequenced was peripheral blood. Here the CDR3 DNA reads TGTGCCAGCAGTTACCAGCCCAGGGCTTCTGGAAACACCATATATTTT. As protein: CASSYQPRASGNTIYF.